The 11 T cell receptor beta chains below all came from one sample that was sequenced in a study of cytomegalovirus exposure and HLA in healthy donors. The PCR ran on 60 Vbeta and 13 Jbeta primers. The protocol was immunoSEQ multiplex PCR, while the TCRdb copy is restricted to in-frame clones and leaves out a portion. The sample holds some 100,000 clones, more than 65% seen once. Sequencing was performed on PBMCs. The receptors were gathered from a man between 35 and 55 years old in good health and CMV-seropositive.

This sequence joins TRBV29-1 and TRBJ1-1; D is unresolved. This CDR3 contains 13 residues. From germline, CDR1 is SQVTM and CDR2 ANQGSEA. Trimming removed 5 bases from V and 3 bases from J, with 13 bases in between. Written as DNA, the CDR3 is TGCAGCGTTTCCTATGGACTAGACACTGAAGCTTTCTTT. Its translation is CSVSYGLDTEAFF.

This clone was seen only once. The chain combines TRBV28 with TRBJ1-2, with D uncertain. The V gene's germline CDR1 is MDHEN and CDR2 SYDVKM. The V and J ends lost 6 bases and 2 bases respectively, with 16 bases between them. The length of the CDR3 is 15 residues. CDR3 nucleotides: TGTGCCAGCAGGACCTCTGGGAGGTCAAACTATGGCTACACCTTC. As protein: CASRTSGRSNYGYTF.

The chain is built from TRBV5-1 and TRBJ2-5; 11 bases line up with TRBD1. Germline trimming cut 4 bases from V and 4 bases from J; bases unmatched to any gene: 6. CDR3 length equals 15 residues. CDR1 is SGHRS, CDR2 YFSETQ, per germline. The CDR3 DNA reads as TGCGCCAGCAGCGGAACGGGACAGGGGGGAGAGACCCAGTACTTC. As protein: CASSGTGQGGETQYF. Full variable domain (rest looked up from reference TRBV5-1 and TRBJ2-5): KAGVTQTPRYLIKTRGQQVTLSCSPISGHRSVSWYQQTPGQGLQFLFEYFSETQRNKGNFPGRFSGRQFSNSRSEMNVSTLELGDSALYLCASSGTGQGGETQYFGPGTRLLVL.

A few counts support this clone. The chain links TRBV9 to TRBJ1-5; the D is unclear. The CDR3 contains 15 residues. Germline V lookup: CDR1 SGDLS, CDR2 YYNGEE. V was trimmed by 0 bases and J by 0 bases, leaving 7 bases between them. CDR3 in amino acids: CASSVAPDSNQPQHF. CDR3 sequence (DNA): TGTGCCAGCAGCGTAGCTCCAGATAGCAATCAGCCCCAGCATTTT.

This clone was picked up a small number of times. The CDR3 loop reads CSVEKGLGETQYF. The CDR3 DNA reads TGCAGCGTTGAAAAGGGGCTCGGAGAGACCCAGTACTTC. V usage is TRBV29-1 and J usage is TRBJ2-5; maybe TRBD1 (5 bases). The V gene lost 2 bases and the J gene lost 4 bases, with 11 bases spanning the gap. The CDR3 loop spans 13 amino acids. In germline, CDR1 is SQVTM, CDR2 ANQGSEA.

The V gene is TRBV27, the J gene TRBJ2-7, with D uncertain. The CDR3 has 13 residues. Per germline, CDR1 MNHEY and CDR2 SMNVEV (reference sequence). The V end lost 3 bases, the J end lost 0 bases, and 6 bases lay between the germline ends. The CDR3: CASSFLASYEQYF. The DNA of the CDR3 is TGTGCCAGCAGTTTTCTGGCCTCCTACGAGCAGTACTTC.

The CDR3 loop is CASSRGGPPREQFF. For the CDR3, the DNA is TGTGCCAGCAGTCGGGGGGGCCCCCCCAGGGAGCAGTTCTTC. V usage is TRBV28 and J usage is TRBJ2-1, with 8 positions matching TRBD2. This CDR3 is built from 14 residues. Losses at the gene ends were 5 bases for V and 10 bases for J; bases not matched to a gene: 10. Germline loops: CDR1 MDHEN, CDR2 SYDVKM.

There are a few counts of this clone. The rearrangement links TRBV15 to TRBJ2-2; D might be TRBD2 (5 bases). V gave up 4 bases and J gave up 1 base, with 22 bases separating them. Germline-derived CDR1 and CDR2 are LNHNV and YYDKDF (reference sequence). This CDR3 has 19 amino acids. The CDR3 reads CATSKTKTLVARNTGELFF. The CDR3 DNA reads TGTGCCACCAGCAAAACTAAAACTTTGGTAGCGAGGAACACCGGGGAGCTGTTTTTT.

This clone was seen a few times. The V call is TRBV28, the J call TRBJ1-4, with D possibly being TRBD1 (5 bases). This CDR3 spans 14 amino acids. V was trimmed by 6 bases and J by 6 bases, leaving 14 bases between them. Looked up from germline, CDR1 is MDHEN and CDR2 is SYDVKM. The CDR3 DNA reads TGTGCCAGCAGCCGAGTTGACAGACATGAAAAACTGTTTTTT. This codes for CASSRVDRHEKLFF.

The J gene is TRBJ1-3, the V gene TRBV5-4, with 7 bases matching TRBD1. The CDR3 has 16 amino acids. Germline V gives CDR1 SGHNT, CDR2 YYREEE (reference sequence). Trimming took 4 bases from V and 0 from J; bases not matched to a gene: 7. The CDR3 reads CASSDQGGFSGNTIYF. DNA of the CDR3: TGTGCCAGCAGCGATCAGGGGGGCTTCTCTGGAAACACCATATATTTT. Full variable domain (missing parts from reference TRBV5-4 and TRBJ1-3): ETGVTQSPTHLIKTRGQQVTLRCSSQSGHNTVSWYQQALGQGPQFIFQYYREEENGRGNFPPRFSGLQFPNYSSELNVNALELDDSALYLCASSDQGGFSGNTIYFGEGSWLTVV.

The rearrangement joins TRBV12-5 to TRBJ1-1, with 8 bases that match TRBD1. Germline CDR1 is LGHNT and CDR2 is FRNRAP. The CDR3 extends over 16 amino acids. After removal of 0 bases from V and 4 bases from J, the junction contained 7 bases not matched to a gene. Here the CDR3 reads CASGLVLGQGITEAFF. CDR3 bases: TGTGCTAGTGGTTTGGTTCTCGGACAGGGTATCACTGAAGCTTTCTTT.